This TCR beta chain was profiled in a study of T cell responses to AZD1222 COVID-19 vaccine. General study findings and limits: Donors, mostly white British, included more females; clonal diversity was possibly underestimated.

Sequenced by immunoSEQ multiplex PCR; TCRdb stores in-frame clones only, minus some. The table lists about 63,000 clones, under 90% of them singletons, with roughly 6% in the top ten. Germline V lookup: CDR1 MNHEY, CDR2 SMNVEV (reference sequence). CDR3 length equals 13 residues. V dropped 6 bases and J dropped 0 bases, with 7 bases sitting between them. Worth noting for this clone: Antigen specificity is unknown.

The specimen was peripheral blood, collected 28 days after the second AZD1222 dose. J is TRBJ2-3 and V is TRBV27, with TRBD2 as a possible D gene (5 bases). The receptor was derived from an adult who received the AZD1222 COVID-19 vaccine. The CDR3, as DNA: TGTGCCAGCAGGGGAGAGAGCACAGATACGCAGTATTTT. Its translation: CASRGESTDTQYF.